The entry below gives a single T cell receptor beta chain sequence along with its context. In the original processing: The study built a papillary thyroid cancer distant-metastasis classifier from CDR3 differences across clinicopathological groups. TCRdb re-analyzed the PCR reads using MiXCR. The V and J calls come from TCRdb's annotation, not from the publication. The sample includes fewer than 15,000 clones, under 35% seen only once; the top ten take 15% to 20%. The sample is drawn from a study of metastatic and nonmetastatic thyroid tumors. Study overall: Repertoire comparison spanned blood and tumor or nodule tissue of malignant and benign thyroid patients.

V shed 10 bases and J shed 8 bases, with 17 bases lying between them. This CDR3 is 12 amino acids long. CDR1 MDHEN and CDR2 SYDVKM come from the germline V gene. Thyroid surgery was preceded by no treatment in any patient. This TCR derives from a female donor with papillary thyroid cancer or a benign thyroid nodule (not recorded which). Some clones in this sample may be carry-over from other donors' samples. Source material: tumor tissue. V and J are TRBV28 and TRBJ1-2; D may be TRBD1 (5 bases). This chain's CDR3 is CATTQGRWGYTF. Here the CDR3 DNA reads TGTGCCACCACCCAGGGCAGATGGGGCTACACCTTC.